These 26 T cell receptor beta chains originate from one sample sequenced in a study. TCRdb re-derived calls from the RT-PCR reads in MiXCR, one entry per CDR3 protein. The table lists 550,000 to 750,000 distinct CDR3 sequences, around 14% of them singletons. The specimen sequenced was memory CD4+ T cells from blood. These TCRs come from a female donor in good health, serving as a healthy control.

The CDR3 spells CAWSSSVGTQYF. As DNA, the CDR3 is TGTGCCTGGTCTTCTTCGGTGGGGACCCAGTACTTC. The gene calls are TRBV30 and TRBJ2-5, with D hard to call. V was trimmed by 5 bases and J by 7 bases, leaving 14 bases between them. This CDR3 contains 12 residues. The V gene's germline CDR1 is GTSNPN and CDR2 SVGIG (reference sequence).

The chain links TRBV29-1 to TRBJ2-3, with TRBD1 matching over 10 bases. Germline V CDR1 and CDR2: SQVTM, ANQGSEA. The CDR3 loop spans 13 amino acids. Losses at the gene ends were 6 bases for V and 3 bases for J; bases not matched to a gene: 3. CDR3 DNA: TGCAGCGTGGGACAGGGGAGAACAGATACGCAGTATTTT. Its protein is CSVGQGRTDTQYF.

In this sample, this clonotype turned up a few times. The chain combines TRBV7-9 with TRBJ2-7; no definite D call. CDR1 is SEHNR, CDR2 FQNEAQ, per germline (reference sequence). The CDR3 is made up of 13 amino acids. Trimming took 2 bases from V and 5 from J, leaving 10 bases between them. CDR3 residues: CASSLNTDHEQYF. The CDR3 DNA reads as TGTGCCAGCAGCTTAAATACAGACCACGAGCAGTACTTC.

The chain joins TRBV3-1 to TRBJ1-6; D is undetermined. From germline, CDR1 is LGHDT and CDR2 YNNKEL (reference sequence). The CDR3 extends over 13 amino acids. V gave up 2 bases and J gave up 9 bases, with 8 bases separating them. Here the CDR3 reads CASSQSAGSPLHF. CDR3 coding DNA: TGTGCCAGCAGCCAATCTGCGGGTTCACCCCTCCACTTT. The whole variable domain, remainder taken from reference TRBV3-1 and TRBJ1-6, is DTAVSQTPKYLVTQMGNDKSIKCEQNLGHDTMYWYKQDSKKFLKIMFSYNNKELIINETVPNRFSPKSPDKAHLNLHINSLELGDSAVYFCASSQSAGSPLHFGNGTRLTVT.

This clonotype occurred a few times. This rearrangement joins TRBV6-2 or TRBV6-3 to TRBJ2-4; possible D gene TRBD2, 6 bases. Germline V gives CDR1 MNHEY, CDR2 SVGEGT. The length of the CDR3 is 14 residues. Trimming removed 5 bases from V and 7 bases from J, with 15 bases in between. DNA of the CDR3: TGTGCCAGCAGTCCCCCAGGCGGGGTGAACATTCAGTACTTC. Encoded protein: CASSPPGGVNIQYF.

This clonotype was counted between two and nine times. This rearrangement joins TRBV11-2 to TRBJ1-3; D is unclear. This CDR3 has 16 residues. With 3 bases removed from V and 4 bases from J, the gap between germline ends came to 16 bases. Germline assignment: CDR1 SGHAT and CDR2 FQNNGV. The CDR3 loop is CASSFNPMGRGNTIYF. The CDR3 bases are TGTGCCAGCAGCTTTAACCCTATGGGGAGAGGAAACACCATATATTTT.

The V call is TRBV7-2, the J call TRBJ2-7; D call uncertain. Trimming removed 1 base from V and 2 bases from J, with 12 bases in between. CDR1 and CDR2 from the germline V gene are SGHTA and FQGNSA. This CDR3 contains 15 residues. The CDR3 reads CASSLEAARTYEQYF. The CDR3 DNA follows: TGTGCCAGCAGCTTAGAGGCAGCCAGGACCTACGAGCAGTACTTC.

The gene calls are TRBV18 and TRBJ1-5; 12 bases match TRBD1. The trim removed 0 bases at V and 6 bases at J, leaving 3 bases unmatched. The CDR3 has 16 residues. Germline CDR1 is KGHSH and CDR2 is LQKENI. CDR3 nucleotide sequence: TGTGCCAGCTCACCACCGGGACAGGGGGCTGGTCAGCCCCAGCATTTT. Translated, it gives CASSPPGQGAGQPQHF.

J is TRBJ1-1 and V is TRBV29-1; 9 positions match TRBD1. The CDR3 runs 12 residues. V lost 7 bases to trimming and J lost 5 bases; unmatched junction nucleotides: 5. CDR1 and CDR2 from the germline V gene are SQVTM and ANQGSEA. CDR3 loop: CSGNRGLTEAFF. The CDR3 nucleotides read TGCAGCGGAAACAGGGGGCTAACTGAAGCTTTCTTT. The full variable domain, completed using reference TRBV29-1 and TRBJ1-1, is SAVISQKPSRDICQRGTSLTIQCQVDSQVTMMFWYRQQPGQSLTLIATANQGSEATYESGFVIDKFPISRPNLTFSTLTVSNMSPEDSSIYLCSGNRGLTEAFFGQGTRLTVV.

The J gene is TRBJ2-1, the V gene TRBV12-3 or TRBV12-4; D not certain. Trimming removed 8 bases from V and 8 bases from J, with 16 bases in between. The CDR3 is 13 residues long. CDR3 loop: CASSIAGTHEQFF. The DNA of the CDR3 is TGTGCCAGCTCTATCGCAGGTACTCATGAGCAGTTCTTC.

This clonotype has just a few counts. Compared with germline, one end of the junction differs, possibly owing to a read error. This CDR3 is CATSRDSQQKFF. In DNA form, the CDR3 reads TGTGCCACCAGCAGAGATTCTCAGCAGAAATTCTTT. The gene calls are TRBV15 and TRBJ1-3, with no clear D. The germline gives CDR1 LNHNV, CDR2 YYDKDF (reference sequence). The CDR3 runs 12 residues.

This clonotype was detected many times. The rearrangement uses TRBV29-1 and TRBJ1-4; TRBD1 might be the D (6 bases). The germline CDR1 and CDR2 sequences are SQVTM and ANQGSEA. Trimming stripped 7 bases from V and 8 bases from J, with 20 bases between. The CDR3 runs 14 residues. For the CDR3, the DNA is TGCAGCGCCGGGGGGGCTACCCCAGGAGAAAAACTGTTTTTT. It codes for CSAGGATPGEKLFF.

This clonotype was picked up a small number of times. The V and J genes are TRBV18 and TRBJ2-5; D remains unclear. The germline V and J ends were trimmed by 3 bases and 4 bases, with 12 bases remaining between them. The CDR3 loop spans 14 amino acids. The germline CDR1 and CDR2 sequences are KGHSH and LQKENI. DNA for the CDR3: TGTGCCAGCTCACCCGCAATCACTCCAGAGACCCAGTACTTC. Translation gives CASSPAITPETQYF.

This clonotype showed up just a few times. This sequence joins TRBV5-1 and TRBJ1-2; unclear D gene. The CDR3 is 13 amino acids. Germline assignment: CDR1 SGHRS and CDR2 YFSETQ. V shed 0 bases and J shed 6 bases, with 9 bases lying between them. The CDR3, as DNA: TGCGCCAGCAGCTTGGGAAACGTACATGGCTACACCTTC. As protein: CASSLGNVHGYTF.

This chain connects TRBV7-9 to TRBJ2-7; D is uncertain. V lost 2 bases to trimming and J lost 2 bases, with 10 bases between them. The CDR3 has 14 amino acids. Germline CDR1 is SEHNR and CDR2 is FQNEAQ (reference sequence). CDR3: CASSLIPVPYEQYF. DNA for the CDR3: TGTGCCAGCAGCTTAATCCCAGTACCCTACGAGCAGTACTTC.

V gene TRBV20-1 combines with J gene TRBJ1-2, with a weak D call TRBD1 (6 bases). The CDR3 has 13 residues. The germline gives CDR1 DFQATT, CDR2 SNEGSKA (reference sequence). V gave up 2 bases and J gave up 4 bases, with 11 bases separating them. CDR3 region: CSARTGSIYGYTF. CDR3 bases: TGCAGTGCTAGAACAGGGTCGATCTATGGCTACACCTTC.

The genes are TRBV6-6 and TRBJ2-7; D is unresolved. CDR3 size: 14 residues. CDR1 is MNHNY and CDR2 is SVGAGI in the germline V gene (reference sequence). V lost 7 bases, J lost 3 bases, and 16 bases lay in between. CDR3 protein: CASTDVGFVYEQYF. Written as DNA, the CDR3 is TGTGCCAGCACCGACGTGGGTTTTGTCTACGAGCAGTACTTC.

This clonotype was seen ten or more times. V usage is TRBV12-3 or TRBV12-4 and J usage is TRBJ2-7; unclear D gene. With 6 bases removed from V and 4 bases from J, the gap between germline ends came to 13 bases. The CDR3 spans 13 residues. CDR3 sequence: CASRSDHQYEQYF. DNA of the CDR3: TGTGCCAGCAGGTCAGACCATCAATACGAGCAGTACTTC.

This clonotype was found a few times. The V gene is TRBV6-5, the J gene TRBJ1-1; 7 bases map to TRBD1. The J segment lost 1 base and the V segment lost 2 bases, leaving 4 bases of the junction unmatched. From germline, CDR1 is MNHEY and CDR2 SVGAGI. This CDR3 is 15 amino acids long. CDR3 amino acids: CASSYMTGRNTEAFF. CDR3 coding DNA: TGTGCCAGCAGTTACATGACAGGGCGGAACACTGAAGCTTTCTTT.

This clonotype was found a few times. This sequence joins TRBV20-1 and TRBJ2-5, with 7 bases lining up with TRBD2. Trimming at V came to 0 bases and at J to 0 bases, leaving 13 bases not matched to a gene. The CDR3 has 18 residues. Germline V gene data show CDR1 as DFQATT and CDR2 as SNEGSKA (reference sequence). The chain's CDR3 is CSARDPSGTIRNQETQYF. CDR3 nucleotide sequence: TGCAGTGCTAGAGACCCCTCCGGGACTATTCGGAACCAAGAGACCCAGTACTTC.

This clonotype was seen ten or more times. The CDR3 DNA follows: TGTGCCAGCAGTTACAGGGCTCGAGGGAATGAGCAGTTCTTC. It codes for CASSYRARGNEQFF. The chain uses TRBV6-5 and TRBJ2-1, with D maybe TRBD2 (5 bases). This CDR3 spans 14 amino acids. The germline V gene encodes CDR1 MNHEY and CDR2 SVGAGI. V gave up 2 bases and J gave up 7 bases, with 12 bases separating them.

In DNA form, the CDR3 reads TGTGCCAGCAGCTTGATGGGGGAAATCGACATTCAGTACTTC. Translated: CASSLMGEIDIQYF. V usage is TRBV7-2 and J usage is TRBJ2-4, with D perhaps being TRBD1 or TRBD2 (5 bases each). In germline, CDR1 is SGHTA, CDR2 FQGNSA. V was shortened by 3 bases and J by 8 bases, with 14 bases between the two germline ends. The CDR3 sequence is 14 residues long.

The gene calls are TRBV12-3 or TRBV12-4 and TRBJ2-1, with TRBD1 identical over 7 bases. The V segment lost 4 bases and the J segment 5 bases; nucleotides outside the gene matches: 14. This CDR3 has 17 residues. CDR3 sequence (DNA): TGTGCCAGCAGTTCACTAGGGACACGGGACAGAAACAATGAGCAGTTCTTC. Translating gives CASSSLGTRDRNNEQFF.

This clonotype was counted ten times or more. The genes are TRBV4-2 and TRBJ2-4; 10 bases fit TRBD2. V lost 0 bases and J lost 6; bases outside the gene matches: 14. CDR1 is LGHNA and CDR2 is YNFKEQ in the germline V gene. This CDR3 spans 19 amino acids. CDR3 sequence: CASSQDLGLAGVRVNIQYF. DNA for the CDR3: TGTGCCAGCAGCCAAGATCTAGGGCTAGCGGGAGTGAGGGTAAACATTCAGTACTTC.

The CDR3 DNA is TGTGCCAGCAGCCGCGACAGGAGTCGCAGCTATGGCTACACCTTC. The encoded protein is CASSRDRSRSYGYTF. The genes are TRBV3-1 and TRBJ1-2; D is possibly TRBD1 (6 bases). The germline gives CDR1 LGHDT, CDR2 YNNKEL (reference sequence). V lost 4 bases and J 4 bases, leaving 16 bases between the germline ends. The CDR3 consists of 15 residues.

Only a few counts were recorded for this clonotype. The chain recombines TRBV6-2 or TRBV6-3 with TRBJ1-2, with D possibly TRBD1 on 5 matching bases. From germline, CDR1 is MNHEY and CDR2 SVGEGT. The CDR3 has 19 residues. The V and J ends lost 6 bases and 2 bases respectively, with 28 bases between them. CDR3 region: CASSLLSIQAVLVNYGYTF. The CDR3 nucleotides are TGTGCCAGCAGCCTCCTCTCGATACAGGCCGTTCTCGTAAACTATGGCTACACCTTC.